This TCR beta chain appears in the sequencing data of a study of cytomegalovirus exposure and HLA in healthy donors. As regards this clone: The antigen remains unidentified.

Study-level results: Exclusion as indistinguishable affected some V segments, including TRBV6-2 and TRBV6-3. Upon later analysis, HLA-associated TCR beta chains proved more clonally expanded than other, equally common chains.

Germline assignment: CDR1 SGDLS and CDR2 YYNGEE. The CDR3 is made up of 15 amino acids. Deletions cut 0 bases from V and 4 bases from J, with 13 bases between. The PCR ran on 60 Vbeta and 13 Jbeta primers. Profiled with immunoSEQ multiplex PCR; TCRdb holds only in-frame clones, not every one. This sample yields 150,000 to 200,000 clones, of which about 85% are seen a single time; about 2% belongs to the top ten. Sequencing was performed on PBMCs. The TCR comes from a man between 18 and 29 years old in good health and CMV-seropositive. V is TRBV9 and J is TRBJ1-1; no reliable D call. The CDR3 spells CASSVEDRGSTEAFF. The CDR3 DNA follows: TGTGCCAGCAGCGTAGAGGATCGGGGATCCACTGAAGCTTTCTTT.